This T cell receptor (beta chain) was profiled in a study of cytomegalovirus exposure and HLA in healthy donors. Whole-study context: For the approximately 400 genotyped donors, about 81% fell within the Caucasian-associated ancestry cluster.

Primers: 60 Vbeta forward and 13 Jbeta reverse. TCRdb's table, derived via immunoSEQ multiplex PCR, lists solely in-frame clones and lacks some. In the table there are 160,000 or so clones, 70% to 85% of which are singletons. This clone was counted once. Its antigen is unidentified. Overall study findings and caveats: The authors later linked a missense DCLRE1C variant to TCR beta V- and J-gene trimming.

The sample was PBMCs. The TCR was taken from a man aged 50-59 years in good health and CMV-seropositive.

The CDR3 reads CATSRASGTGVVQPQHF. The CDR3 DNA sequence: TGTGCCACCAGCAGAGCTTCCGGGACAGGGGTAGTTCAGCCCCAGCATTTT. The J gene is TRBJ1-5, the V gene TRBV15, with 10 bases lining up with TRBD1. The CDR3 sequence is 17 residues long. V shed 1 base, J shed 6 bases, and the junction held 9 bases outside the gene matches. Germline assignment: CDR1 LNHNV and CDR2 YYDKDF (reference sequence).